Presented here are 10 T cell receptor beta chains from one specimen sequenced in a study of T cell changes during pregnancy in multiple sclerosis. The repertoire was sequenced with immunoSEQ multiplex PCR; TCRdb's copy has only in-frame clones and lacks some. The table records about 77,000 clones, approximately 91% of them present only once. The source was peripheral blood, collected before pregnancy. The receptors come from a female donor with multiple sclerosis, enrolled in a pregnancy study.

The CDR3 region is CASSQGRLPDNEQFF. CDR3 nucleotides: TGTGCCAGCAGTCAAGGTCGACTGCCCGACAATGAGCAGTTCTTC. The gene calls are TRBV9 and TRBJ2-1; the D is unclear. In germline, CDR1 is SGDLS, CDR2 YYNGEE. V was shortened by 5 bases and J by 5 bases, with 17 bases between the two germline ends. CDR3 length: 15 amino acids.

This clone is a singleton in its sample. The rearrangement uses TRBV19 and TRBJ2-5, with 8 bases aligning to TRBD1. Looked up from germline, CDR1 is LNHDA and CDR2 is SQIVND (reference sequence). Trimming took 5 bases from V and 2 from J; bases not matched to a gene: 16. This CDR3 is built from 18 residues. As DNA, the CDR3 is TGTGCCAGTAGTTTTTACCCTGGGACAGGTCCCCAACAAGAGACCCAGTACTTC. It codes for CASSFYPGTGPQQETQYF.

The genes are TRBV5-1 and TRBJ1-2, with TRBD1 identical over 7 bases. Per germline, CDR1 SGHRS and CDR2 YFSETQ. The CDR3 runs 17 residues. V lost 1 base to trimming and J lost 1 base; unmatched junction nucleotides: 10. For the CDR3, the DNA is TGCGCCAGCAGCTTGATATGGGGGCAGGGGGATAACTATGGCTACACCTTC. This gives the protein CASSLIWGQGDNYGYTF.

The chain joins TRBV11-2 to TRBJ1-2, with 12 bases aligning to TRBD1. J gave up 7 bases and V 5 bases, and 2 bases lay outside the gene matches. The germline CDR1 and CDR2 sequences are SGHAT and FQNNGV. This CDR3 region has 13 residues. The CDR3 loop reads CASSTGQGAGYTF. The CDR3 nucleotides are TGTGCCAGCAGCACGGGACAGGGGGCTGGCTACACCTTC.

The chain uses TRBV4-3 and TRBJ2-3; TRBD2 matches 9 bases. Per the germline V gene, CDR1 is LGHNA and CDR2 is YSLEER. The CDR3 runs to 16 residues. J lost 2 bases, V lost 1 base, and 4 bases had no gene match. In DNA, the CDR3 is TGCGCCAGCAGCCAAGTAAGCGGGGGGCCCACAGATACGCAGTATTTT. Amino acids: CASSQVSGGPTDTQYF.

The rearrangement links TRBV7-2 to TRBJ1-1, with a possible D match to TRBD1 (6 bases). The CDR3 covers 15 residues. CDR1 is SGHTA and CDR2 is FQGNSA in the germline V gene. With 5 bases removed from V and 2 bases from J, the gap between germline ends came to 15 bases. Here the CDR3 DNA reads TGTGCCAGCAGCGCCCGGACAGCCTCCAACACTGAAGCTTTCTTT. Residues: CASSARTASNTEAFF.

The genes are TRBV2 and TRBJ1-5, with TRBD1 identical over 8 bases. The germline V gene has CDR1 SNHLY and CDR2 FYNNEI. Trimming cost V 10 bases and J 5 bases; bases outside gene matches: 7. The CDR3 is made up of 13 amino acids. DNA of the CDR3: TGTGCCACCTCGGACAGGGTGGATCAGCCCCAGCATTTT. It is translated as CATSDRVDQPQHF.

The rearrangement joins TRBV5-1 to TRBJ1-2; D is uncertain. This CDR3 has 13 residues. CDR1 and CDR2 (germline): SGHRS, YFSETQ. The ends were cut back, 3 bases at V and 2 bases at J, with 8 bases in the middle. The CDR3 bases are TGCGCCAGCAGCTCGGGTGGGAACTATGGCTACACCTTC. Encoded protein: CASSSGGNYGYTF.

The rearrangement uses TRBV9 and TRBJ1-2; 7 nucleotides align to TRBD1. J lost 2 bases, V lost 2 bases, and 3 bases had no gene match. Germline CDR1 reads SGDLS; CDR2 reads YYNGEE. There are 14 residues in the CDR3. CDR3 bases: TGTGCCAGCAGCGTCCAGGGACAGAACTATGGCTACACCTTC. This translates into CASSVQGQNYGYTF.

The V call is TRBV6-5, the J call TRBJ2-7; 9 bases align to TRBD1. The J segment lost 4 bases and the V segment lost 6 bases, leaving 7 bases of the junction unmatched. The CDR3 extends over 14 amino acids. Germline-derived CDR1 and CDR2 are MNHEY and SVGAGI. The CDR3 spells CASSLGQGRYEQYF. The CDR3 DNA sequence: TGTGCCAGCAGCCTTGGACAGGGGAGGTACGAGCAGTACTTC.